This TCR beta chain comes out of a study of spatial heterogeneity in lung cancer. Across the study: Samples were obtained from about 72 donors, all untreated early-stage non-small cell lung cancer patients. Raw reads showed each unique TCR and UMI combination turning up more than ten times on average.

CDR1 and CDR2 (germline): DFQATT, SNEGSKA (reference sequence). V gave up 6 bases and J gave up 4 bases; unmatched junction bases: 11. CDR3 length: 16 residues. One entry per CDR3 protein, called by TCRdb with MiXCR from the 5' RACE reads. The table lists tens of thousands of distinct CDR3 sequences, about 9.4% of them singletons. Time point given: blood at routine non-recurrence follow-up after resection. The authors sequenced whole RNA from tumor, nontumor lung or frozen PBMC without sorting. This clonotype was found many times. The gene calls are TRBV20-1 and TRBJ2-2; TRBD2 agrees at 10 bases. The material sequenced was PBMCs, taken at follow-up. This receptor was taken from a female donor with early-stage non-small cell lung cancer. The CDR3 nucleotides read TGCAGTGCCGTAGGAGTTAGCGGGGGGAGCACCGGGGAGCTGTTTTTT. It codes for CSAVGVSGGSTGELFF.